The 3 T cell receptor beta chains reported below all come from one sample, sequenced in a study of cytomegalovirus exposure and HLA in healthy donors. The PCR made use of 60 Vbeta and 13 Jbeta primers. Clones were read by immunoSEQ multiplex PCR, and TCRdb kept only the in-frame ones, dropping some. This sample yields about 130,000 clones, of which approximately 79% are seen a single time; approximately 3.8% belongs to the top ten. The sample consisted of PBMCs. Every receptor here comes from a man aged 25 to 45 in good health and CMV-seronegative.

This chain joins TRBV6-5 and TRBJ2-2; D uncertain. Deletions cut 6 bases from V and 2 bases from J, with 7 bases between. The CDR3 contains 13 residues. Germline V gene data show CDR1 as MNHEY and CDR2 as SVGAGI. The CDR3 DNA is TGTGCCAGCAGCCCCTTTAACACCGGGGAGCTGTTTTTT. It codes for CASSPFNTGELFF.

This clone was detected only once. The rearrangement joins TRBV6-5 to TRBJ1-1; D not resolved. The CDR3 runs to 14 residues. V shed 0 bases and J shed 11 bases, with 16 bases lying between them. Germline CDR1 reads MNHEY; CDR2 reads SVGAGI. CDR3 protein: CASSYSNYRGNAFF. The CDR3 coding sequence is TGTGCCAGCAGTTACTCGAATTACAGAGGGAATGCTTTCTTT.

V gene TRBV11-2 combines with J gene TRBJ1-2, with D tentatively TRBD1 (5 bases). Germline loops: CDR1 SGHAT, CDR2 FQNNGV. The V gene lost 5 bases and the J gene lost 12 bases, with 19 bases spanning the gap. CDR3 length: 13 amino acids. CDR3 nucleotide sequence: TGTGCCAGCAGCCCTATTTTGCCAGGGCGAGACACCTTC. Its translation: CASSPILPGRDTF.